This T cell receptor (beta chain) is from a study of cytomegalovirus exposure and HLA in healthy donors. The CDR3 is 15 residues long. The germline CDR1 and CDR2 sequences are MNHNS and SASEGT. V was clipped by 2 bases and J by 3 bases, with 10 bases between them. Healthy bone marrow donors supplied every sample. The sample holds a few counts of this clone. The PCR used 60 Vbeta and 13 Jbeta primers. Using immunoSEQ multiplex PCR, the repertoire was profiled, and TCRdb retains in-frame clones only, with some absent. This sample has 150,000 to 200,000 clones, with about 72% found just once. The receptor's source is a girl aged 10-17 years in good health and CMV-seronegative. The chain links TRBV6-1 to TRBJ1-4; D not certain. The sequencing input was PBMCs. In nucleotides, the CDR3 is TGTGCCAGCAGTGAACTTCGGGGATCTAATGAAAAACTGTTTTTT. Translated: CASSELRGSNEKLFF.